The 29 T cell receptor beta chains listed next were all sequenced from one sample in a study of tumor-infiltrating lymphocytes in primary liver carcinoma. RNA was extracted from whole blood without cell sorting, alongside germline DNA. Starting material of 400 to 600 ng total RNA yielded TCR beta cDNA via a constant-region primer. Libraries for TCR beta were built through three nested multiplex PCR rounds, which together made up a slightly modified ARM-PCR procedure. Amplification in the first two PCR rounds was performed using TRBV1-TRBV30 forward primers and a C-beta reverse primer for approximately 10 cycles each. TCRdb reanalysed the multiplex PCR reads using MiXCR and keeps one entry per CDR3 protein. Among 300,000 to 350,000 distinct CDR3 sequences listed, approximately 65% were seen once. Sequenced material: peripheral blood. These receptors originate from a man between 35 and 55 years old with primary liver carcinoma and hepatitis B virus infection.

Comment on this clonotype: The junction does not match germline at one end; this may be a read error. This rearrangement joins TRBV6-5 to TRBJ2-1; TRBD1 agrees at 8 bases. Germline assignment: CDR1 MNHEY and CDR2 SVGAGI. There are 14 residues in the CDR3. DNA of the CDR3: TGTGCCAGCAGTTACCGAGACAGGGGCGATAAGCAGCTCTTC. Translated: CASSYRDRGDKQLF.

On this clonotype: A much larger clone lies a single base off, so this may be a read error. The chain has TRBV5-1 and TRBJ2-3, with TRBD2 matching over 7 bases. V lost 0 bases, J lost 7 bases, and 8 bases stayed unmatched. Germline V gene data show CDR1 as SGHRS and CDR2 as YFSETQ. CDR3 length: 15 residues. CDR3 nucleotide sequence: TGCGCCAGCAGCTTGGCCGGGGAGGGGCCCAATACGCAGTATTTT. Residues: CASSLAGEGPNTQYF.

On this clonotype: At one boundary the junction diverges from the germline segment, which might be a read error. The chain carries TRBV11-2 and TRBJ2-3; D assignment may be TRBD1 or TRBD2 (5 bases each). Germline assignment: CDR1 SGHAT and CDR2 FQNNGV. The CDR3 runs 15 residues. This chain's CDR3 is CVSSFLSPSTGTQYF. CDR3 DNA: TGTGTTAGCAGCTTTCTCTCACCTAGCACAGGTACGCAGTATTTT. Drawing the rest from reference TRBV11-2 and TRBJ2-3, the complete variable domain is EAGVAQSPRYKIIEKRQSVAFWCNPISGHATLYWYQQILGQGPKLLIQFQNNGVVDDSQLPKDRFSAERLKGVDSTLKIQPAKLEDSAVYLCVSSFLSPSTGTQYFGPGTRLTVL.

This clonotype was seen ten or more times. The rearrangement uses TRBV6-5 and TRBJ1-5; a possible D gene is TRBD1 (5 bases). Between the trimmed V and J ends, which lost 6 bases and 6 bases, there was a span of 12 bases. The CDR3 consists of 13 residues. The germline V gene encodes CDR1 MNHEY and CDR2 SVGAGI. CDR3 region: CASSPGGFQPQHF. CDR3 nucleotides: TGTGCCAGCAGCCCGGGGGGGTTTCAGCCCCAGCATTTT.

The J gene is TRBJ2-7, the V gene TRBV5-1, with D hard to call. Trimming took 0 bases from V and 3 from J, leaving 16 bases between them. Germline CDR1 SGHRS, CDR2 YFSETQ. CDR3 length equals 16 residues. CDR3 sequence: CASSLAPIGPNYEQYF. The CDR3 coding sequence is TGCGCCAGCAGCTTGGCCCCGATAGGGCCTAACTACGAGCAGTACTTC. Complete variable domain (other parts from reference TRBV5-1 and TRBJ2-7): KAGVTQTPRYLIKTRGQQVTLSCSPISGHRSVSWYQQTPGQGLQFLFEYFSETQRNKGNFPGRFSGRQFSNSRSEMNVSTLELGDSALYLCASSLAPIGPNYEQYFGPGTRLTVT.

Points on this clonotype: Since a much larger clone is just one base distant, this may be a read error. The chain recombines TRBV6-2 or TRBV6-3 with TRBJ2-2; 8 bases align to TRBD2. In germline, CDR1 is MNHEY, CDR2 SVGEGT. V dropped 5 bases and J dropped 2; count of bases not matched to a gene: 4. This CDR3 has 15 residues. CDR3 in amino acids: CASSATSDNTGELFF. The CDR3 DNA follows: TGTGCCAGCAGTGCGACTAGCGACAACACCGGGGAGCTGTTTTTT.

About this clonotype: Likely a read error: the CDR3 ends without its conserved phenylalanine or tryptophan. The DNA is omitted, as the CDR3 cannot be located on it reliably, and the CDR3 follows TCRdb's listing. V and J are TRBV10-1 and TRBJ2-2; the table's TRBD2 call for D was not verified on the DNA. CDR1 and CDR2 (germline): WNHNN, SYGVQD (reference sequence). Inclusive of both ends, the CDR3 amounts to 15 amino acids. This chain's CDR3 is CASSGGLALAGELSI.

This clonotype was seen more than once but under ten times. The chain is built from TRBV30 and TRBJ2-1; the match to TRBD2 covers 10 bases. Germline V lookup: CDR1 GTSNPN, CDR2 SVGIG (reference sequence). Trimming at V came to 0 bases and at J to 2 bases, leaving 16 bases not matched to a gene. The CDR3 is 20 amino acids. The CDR3 nucleotides read TGTGCCTGGAGTGTAGGGAGACTAGCGGGCCCGAGGGGGGCCTACAATGAGCAGTTCTTC. It is translated as CAWSVGRLAGPRGAYNEQFF.

There are a few counts of this clonotype. CDR3 region: CASSQDPGLGANYGYTF. In nucleotides, the CDR3 is TGCGCCAGCAGCCAAGACCCGGGGTTGGGGGCTAACTATGGCTACACCTTC. The chain combines TRBV4-3 with TRBJ1-2, with D perhaps TRBD1 (5 bases). V lost 0 bases to trimming and J lost 0 bases, with 14 bases between them. This CDR3 region has 17 residues. Germline V lookup: CDR1 LGHNA, CDR2 YSLEER.

The chain employs TRBV13 and TRBJ2-1, with unresolved D. The germline CDR1 and CDR2 sequences are PRHDT and FYEKMQ (reference sequence). V lost 0 bases and J 2 bases, leaving 8 bases between the germline ends. The CDR3 runs to 15 residues. CDR3 sequence reads: CASSLGIRTYNEQFF. CDR3 coding DNA: TGTGCCAGCAGCTTAGGAATACGGACCTACAATGAGCAGTTCTTC.

This clonotype was detected ten times or more. The gene calls are TRBV28 and TRBJ2-3; 8 bases line up with TRBD1. Germline V gives CDR1 MDHEN, CDR2 SYDVKM. The J segment lost 2 bases and the V segment lost 8 bases, leaving 3 bases of the junction unmatched. The CDR3 runs to 13 residues. Written as DNA, the CDR3 is TGTGCCAGCGGACAGGGAGCCACAGATACGCAGTATTTT. Translating it yields CASGQGATDTQYF. Looking up the rest from reference TRBV28 and TRBJ2-3 gives the full variable domain: DVKVTQSSRYLVKRTGEKVFLECVQDMDHENMFWYRQDPGLGLRLIYFSYDVKMKEKGDIPEGYSVSREKKERFSLILESASTNQTSMYLCASGQGATDTQYFGPGTRLTVL.

For this clonotype: Since a much larger clone is just one base distant, this may be a read error. The chain couples TRBV12-3 or TRBV12-4 to TRBJ2-5; TRBD1 aligns across 7 bases. V shed 4 bases, J shed 5 bases, and the junction held 7 bases outside the gene matches. CDR3 length: 14 amino acids. This CDR3 reads CASSSDRTEETQYF. The CDR3 DNA sequence: TGTGCCAGCAGTTCGGACAGGACCGAGGAGACCCAGTACTTC.

About this clonotype itself: The junction departs from germline at one end; a sequencing error may be responsible. The genes are TRBV29-1 and TRBJ2-7, with 10 bases fitting TRBD2. CDR1 and CDR2 (germline): SQVTM, ANQGSEA. This CDR3 comprises 15 residues. In DNA form, the CDR3 reads TGCAGCGTCCCGGGACTAGCGAGTAGCCCCTACGAGCAATACTTC. Its translation is CSVPGLASSPYEQYF.

As regards this clonotype: A much larger clone differs by one base, so this may be a read error. V and J are TRBV4-1 and TRBJ2-4; no clear D gene. CDR3 length: 16 residues. Germline assignment: CDR1 MGHRA and CDR2 YSYEKL. The CDR3 DNA follows: TGCGCCAGCAGCCAAGACCCGTGGGGAAGCAAAGACATTCAGTACTTC. This encodes CASSQDPWGSKDIQYF.

The chain employs TRBV5-6 and TRBJ2-1; D perhaps matches TRBD1 (5 bases). Germline-derived CDR1 and CDR2 are SGHDT and YYEEEE. The CDR3 is 14 residues long. Between the trimmed V and J ends, which lost 1 base and 9 bases, there was a span of 14 bases. The DNA for the CDR3 is TGTGCCAGCAGCTTGTATCTAGGGGTGGGTGAGCAGTTCTTC. It translates to CASSLYLGVGEQFF.

Details on this clonotype: Just one base apart from a much larger clone, this may be a read error. V is TRBV10-1 and J is TRBJ2-7; TRBD2 is a possible D gene (6 bases). Per germline, CDR1 WNHNN and CDR2 SYGVQD (reference sequence). The CDR3 has 13 amino acids. V was pared by 5 bases and J by 2 bases, with 10 bases between. The CDR3 nucleotides are TGCGCCAGCAGTCGCGGGATCCCCTACGAGCAGTACTTC. The encoded protein is CASSRGIPYEQYF.

For this clonotype: The junction and the germline gene differ at one end; a read error may be behind it. The chain is built from TRBV11-1 and TRBJ2-7; 8 nucleotides align to TRBD1. There are 16 residues in the CDR3. CDR1 SGHAT and CDR2 FQDESV come from the germline V gene (reference sequence). The DNA of the CDR3 is TGTGTCAGCAGCTTAGGCCCAGGACAGGGTTCCTACGAGCAGTGCTTC. Amino acids: CVSSLGPGQGSYEQCF.

At least ten counts were recorded for this clonotype. The chain has TRBV6-1 and TRBJ1-4; 8 positions match TRBD1. The CDR3 covers 14 residues. V was pared by 6 bases and J by 3 bases, with 3 bases of the junction left unmatched. Germline V gene sequence: CDR1 MNHNS, CDR2 SASEGT. CDR3 loop: CASSQGQANEKLFF. The DNA of the CDR3 is TGTGCCAGCAGCCAGGGACAGGCTAATGAAAAACTGTTTTTT.

As to this clonotype: A much larger clone differs from this one at a single base, so this may be a read error. The chain uses TRBV4-2 and TRBJ2-3; no clear D gene. The length of the CDR3 is 15 residues. V was trimmed by 2 bases and J by 2 bases, leaving 11 bases between them. CDR1 is LGHNA and CDR2 is YNFKEQ in the germline V gene. CDR3 coding DNA: TGTGCCAGCAGCCAACTTCAAAAGGACACAGATACGCAGTATTTT. Protein sequence: CASSQLQKDTDTQYF.

V gene TRBV11-2 combines with J gene TRBJ1-2; D is perhaps TRBD1 (6 bases). Trimming removed 5 bases at V and 7 bases at J, with 14 bases between. The CDR3 has 13 amino acids. Germline CDR1 and CDR2: SGHAT and FQNNGV. DNA for the CDR3: TGTGCCAGCAGCATTAACAGGGATTCTGGCTACACCTTC. Residues: CASSINRDSGYTF. Together with reference TRBV11-2 and TRBJ1-2, the CDR3 gives the full variable domain: EAGVAQSPRYKIIEKRQSVAFWCNPISGHATLYWYQQILGQGPKLLIQFQNNGVVDDSQLPKDRFSAERLKGVDSTLKIQPAKLEDSAVYLCASSINRDSGYTFGSGTRLTVV.

This clonotype was observed at least ten times. The V and J genes are TRBV4-2 and TRBJ2-5, with D perhaps TRBD1 (5 bases). V was cut by 0 bases and J by 5 bases, with 19 bases left in between. CDR1 LGHNA and CDR2 YNFKEQ come from the germline V gene. There are 17 residues in the CDR3. The CDR3, as DNA: TGTGCCAGCAGCCAAGATCTACAGGACCTCCAAGTGGAGACCCAGTACTTC. Translating gives CASSQDLQDLQVETQYF.

Details on this clonotype: A read error may explain this, as a much larger clone is one base away. The V call is TRBV4-2, the J call TRBJ2-3; D remains ambiguous. The V gene's germline CDR1 is LGHNA and CDR2 YNFKEQ. The CDR3 length is 14 residues. The CDR3 nucleotides read TGTGCCAGCAGCCTCTTTTCCGGCACAGATATGCAGTATTTT. This gives the protein CASSLFSGTDMQYF.

The chain combines TRBV11-2 with TRBJ2-1; the match to TRBD2 covers 7 bases. The junction had 20 bases not matched to a gene; V was cut back by 9 bases and J by 12 bases. CDR3 length equals 15 residues. Germline V CDR1 and CDR2: SGHAT, FQNNGV. The CDR3 region is CASSRTSRETEAQFF. CDR3 coding DNA: TGTGCCAGTAGCCGGACTAGTAGGGAGACGGAGGCGCAGTTCTTC.

This chain uses TRBV11-2 with TRBJ2-2; no clear D. CDR3 size: 16 residues. Trimming removed 5 bases from V and 6 bases from J, with 19 bases in between. Germline V CDR1 and CDR2: SGHAT, FQNNGV. CDR3 loop: CASSDRRNLWSGELFF. Here the CDR3 DNA reads TGTGCCAGCAGCGATAGACGGAATCTGTGGTCCGGGGAGCTGTTTTTT.

The chain has TRBV12-3 or TRBV12-4 and TRBJ2-5; a possible D gene is TRBD2 (5 bases). CDR3 size: 13 residues. The V gene lost 7 bases and the J gene lost 1 base, with 10 bases spanning the gap. CDR3 sequence reads: CASMLGLQETQYF. The CDR3 DNA sequence: TGTGCCAGCATGCTAGGACTCCAAGAGACCCAGTACTTC.

As to this clonotype: A much larger clone differs from this one at a single base, so this may be a read error. Without the conserved terminal phenylalanine or tryptophan, this CDR3 likely stems from a read error. The chain uses TRBV11-2 and TRBJ2-7, with 10 bases identical to TRBD1. Looked up from germline, CDR1 is SGHAT and CDR2 is FQNNGV. The CDR3 loop spans 16 amino acids. With 1 base clipped from V and 4 bases from J, the junction kept 7 bases outside the gene matches. The CDR3 coding sequence is TGTGCCAGCAGCTTAGGGACAGGGGGATTCGATTACGAGCAGTACCTC. It yields the protein CASSLGTGGFDYEQYL.

This clonotype showed up many times. The chain carries TRBV5-5 and TRBJ2-1; D is unresolved. CDR1 is SGHKS, CDR2 YYEKEE, per germline (reference sequence). CDR3 length: 13 residues. Trimming stripped 2 bases from V and 0 bases from J, with 3 bases between. CDR3 nucleotides: TGTGCCAGCAGCTTTGGCTCCTACAATGAGCAGTTCTTC. Its protein is CASSFGSYNEQFF.

The chain couples TRBV5-8 to TRBJ2-2, with a tentative D call TRBD2 (5 bases). Germline CDR1 reads SGHTS; CDR2 reads YDEGEE. The CDR3 consists of 15 residues. Trimming removed 2 bases at V and 4 bases at J, with 12 bases between. The CDR3 sequence is CASSLLPGSTGELFF. For the CDR3, the DNA is TGTGCCAGCAGCTTACTTCCGGGGAGCACCGGGGAGCTGTTTTTT.

Points on this clonotype: Its ends do not fully match the called genes, so a read error is possible. The chain joins TRBV6-2 or TRBV6-3 to TRBJ1-2; D remains ambiguous. The CDR3 consists of 12 residues. CDR1 is MNHEY and CDR2 is SVGEGT in the germline V gene. The CDR3 bases are TGTGCCTCCCTGAGGGCCGGCTATGGCCACACCTTC. As protein: CASLRAGYGHTF.